The 31 T cell receptor beta chains below all came from one sample that was sequenced in a study of T cells in Graves' hyperthyroidism and ophthalmopathy. Amplified TCR beta CDR3 regions derived from RNA transcripts. A set of HTBI primers served as the primers for a first-round RT-PCR of the TCR CDR3. TCRdb recomputed calls from the multiplex PCR reads with MiXCR, one row per CDR3 protein. The sample has around 580,000 distinct CDR3 sequences, about 45% seen once; the top ten hold 7.5% to 8.5%. Sequenced input: peripheral blood or thyroid tissue (not recorded which). The receptors shown here come from a woman between 18 and 29 years old with Graves' hyperthyroidism.

The CDR3, as DNA: TGCGCCAGCAGCCCCCTAGCGGGAATCGGGGAGCTGTTTTTT. Translation gives CASSPLAGIGELFF. The rearrangement links TRBV5-1 to TRBJ2-2; 9 bases line up with TRBD2. With V trimmed by 4 bases and J by 7 bases, 5 bases remained unmatched. Germline CDR1 and CDR2: SGHRS and YFSETQ. The CDR3 contains 14 residues.

This clonotype was picked up many times. This chain connects TRBV29-1 to TRBJ2-7; D unresolved. The CDR3 sequence is 11 residues long. Trimming shortened V by 7 bases and J by 2 bases, and 9 bases separated the two germline ends. Per germline, CDR1 SQVTM and CDR2 ANQGSEA. This chain's CDR3 is CSAGETYEQYF. The CDR3 nucleotides are TGCAGCGCCGGAGAGACCTACGAGCAGTACTTC.

The chain is built from TRBV7-9 and TRBJ1-1; D is unclear. In germline, CDR1 is SEHNR, CDR2 FQNEAQ (reference sequence). V was cut by 11 bases and J by 8 bases, with 6 bases left in between. The CDR3 loop spans 8 amino acids. The CDR3 coding sequence is TGTGCCCATTCGGAAGCTTTCTTT. Translation: CAHSEAFF.

This clonotype has only a few counts. This chain joins TRBV27 and TRBJ1-5; D is uncertain. The CDR3 loop spans 14 amino acids. Per germline, CDR1 MNHEY and CDR2 SMNVEV (reference sequence). V lost 6 bases, J lost 1 base, and 10 bases lay in between. The CDR3 reads CASRRLPSNQPQHF. CDR3 coding DNA: TGTGCCAGCAGAAGGCTGCCAAGCAATCAGCCCCAGCATTTT.

This sequence joins TRBV7-9 and TRBJ2-2; the D gene is possibly TRBD1 (6 bases). Germline V gives CDR1 SEHNR, CDR2 FQNEAQ (reference sequence). The CDR3 extends over 14 amino acids. V was pared by 3 bases and J by 7 bases, with 12 bases between. CDR3 sequence: CASSFLEGDGELFF. For the CDR3, the DNA is TGTGCCAGCAGCTTCCTTGAGGGGGACGGGGAGCTGTTTTTT.

This clonotype was counted many times. The rearrangement links TRBV12-3 or TRBV12-4 to TRBJ1-1; D ambiguous. The CDR3 runs 13 residues. V dropped 6 bases and J dropped 1 base, with 9 bases sitting between them. Written as DNA, the CDR3 is TGTGCCAGCAGCTCCTCAGGGAACACTGAAGCTTTCTTT. It yields the protein CASSSSGNTEAFF.

As concerns this clonotype: This may come from a read error, since a much larger clone is one base off. V is TRBV7-9 and J is TRBJ1-1; 8 bases match TRBD1. Germline V gene sequence: CDR1 SEHNR, CDR2 FQNEAQ (reference sequence). J was trimmed by 7 bases and V by 4 bases; bases with no gene match: 11. The CDR3 spans 15 residues. The CDR3 DNA reads TGTGCCAGCAGCTCAACCACAGGGGGGAGGCTTGAAGCTTTCTTT. This codes for CASSSTTGGRLEAFF.

This clonotype was recorded at least ten times. V is TRBV19 and J is TRBJ1-5, with D perhaps matching TRBD1 (5 bases). Germline V CDR1 and CDR2: LNHDA, SQIVND (reference sequence). Trimming took 1 base from V and 4 from J, leaving 8 bases between them. The CDR3 runs 14 residues. DNA of the CDR3: TGTGCCAGTAGTATAGTCGGGGGGAATCAGCCCCAGCATTTT. This translates into CASSIVGGNQPQHF.

V usage is TRBV14 and J usage is TRBJ1-3, with D unclear. CDR3 size: 14 residues. V lost 8 bases, J lost 5 bases, and 16 bases lay in between. Per germline, CDR1 SGHDN and CDR2 FVKESK. CDR3 nucleotide sequence: TGTGCCAGCTCTCCTTGGGGTCGGCGAAACACCATATATTTT. Translated, it gives CASSPWGRRNTIYF.

The chain recombines TRBV2 with TRBJ1-1; no definite D call. The CDR3 extends over 13 amino acids. Deletions cut 6 bases from V and 6 bases from J, with 14 bases between. Germline lookup yields CDR1 SNHLY and CDR2 FYNNEI. CDR3 sequence (DNA): TGTGCCAGCAGACCCCCGATGGGGTCTGAAGCTTTCTTT. Translation: CASRPPMGSEAFF.

The gene calls are TRBV5-5 and TRBJ2-7, with 9 positions matching TRBD1. Losses at the gene ends were 4 bases for V and 7 bases for J; bases not matched to a gene: 12. This CDR3 is 15 amino acids long. Germline CDR1 and CDR2: SGHKS and YYEKEE (reference sequence). The CDR3 region has the DNA TGTGCCAGCAGCGGAAGGGACAGGGTTGTTCGGGAGCAGTACTTC. This codes for CASSGRDRVVREQYF.

The chain combines TRBV5-6 with TRBJ2-5; 10 bases match TRBD2. CDR3 length: 13 amino acids. V was clipped by 10 bases and J by 4 bases; unmatched bases: 7. The germline V gene encodes CDR1 SGHDT and CDR2 YYEEEE. The CDR3 is CAWSLAGAETQYF. CDR3 DNA: TGTGCCTGGAGTCTAGCGGGAGCAGAGACCCAGTACTTC.

This clonotype has ten or more counts. The chain uses TRBV12-3 or TRBV12-4 and TRBJ2-7; D is possibly TRBD2 (6 bases). V lost 6 bases, J lost 0 bases, and 21 bases lay in between. The CDR3 is 17 residues long. Here the CDR3 reads CASSPGRWDWGSYEQYF. In DNA, the CDR3 is TGTGCCAGCAGCCCGGGTAGGTGGGACTGGGGCTCCTACGAGCAGTACTTC.

This clonotype was found many times. This sequence joins TRBV20-1 and TRBJ1-4; no definite D call. Germline V gene lookup returns CDR1 DFQATT and CDR2 SNEGSKA (reference sequence). V lost 3 bases to trimming and J lost 8 bases, with 16 bases between them. The CDR3 consists of 14 residues. CDR3 sequence (DNA): TGCAGTGCTAGCCCTATCGAGTCCCAGGAAAAACTGTTTTTT. Translated, it gives CSASPIESQEKLFF.

V is TRBV2 and J is TRBJ2-7; 8 nucleotides align to TRBD2. From germline, CDR1 is SNHLY and CDR2 FYNNEI. The CDR3 has 14 residues. Trimming cost V 5 bases and J 7 bases; bases outside gene matches: 10. CDR3 loop: CASSPSGSGNEQYF. The DNA for the CDR3 is TGTGCCAGCAGTCCCAGCGGGAGTGGGAATGAGCAGTACTTC.

CDR3 loop: CSSTGDEKLFF. DNA of the CDR3: TGCAGCTCTACAGGGGATGAAAAACTGTTTTTT. The rearrangement uses TRBV29-1 and TRBJ1-4; 7 bases match TRBD1. Germline loops: CDR1 SQVTM, CDR2 ANQGSEA. CDR3 length equals 11 residues. Trimming removed 8 bases from V and 6 bases from J; junction bases left unmatched: 3.

The V and J genes are TRBV7-6 and TRBJ2-7; 12 bases align to TRBD2. V was clipped by 5 bases and J by 4 bases; unmatched bases: 9. CDR3 size: 16 residues. Per germline, CDR1 SGHVS and CDR2 FNYEAQ. The CDR3 DNA is TGTGCCAGCAGCCCAGGGACTAGCGGGTTTGAGTACGAGCAGTACTTC. Translating it yields CASSPGTSGFEYEQYF.

This clonotype was seen ten or more times. This rearrangement joins TRBV11-1 to TRBJ1-1, with unresolved D. Germline CDR1 and CDR2: SGHAT and FQDESV (reference sequence). V was pared by 3 bases and J by 1 base, with 6 bases between. This CDR3 contains 13 residues. The CDR3 DNA sequence: TGTGCCAGCAGCTTCCTAAAGAACACTGAAGCTTTCTTT. Protein product: CASSFLKNTEAFF.

The V gene is TRBV20-1, the J gene TRBJ1-5; 11 positions agree with TRBD1. With V trimmed by 3 bases and J by 6 bases, 1 base remained unmatched. Germline values: CDR1 DFQATT, CDR2 SNEGSKA (reference sequence). The CDR3 contains 13 residues. The CDR3 region has the DNA TGCAGTGCTAGGGGGACAGGGGGTCAGCCCCAGCATTTT. This codes for CSARGTGGQPQHF.

This clonotype was detected many times. This chain connects TRBV19 to TRBJ2-7; 10 bases match TRBD2. With 4 bases clipped from V and 2 bases from J, the junction kept 5 bases outside the gene matches. The CDR3 runs to 15 residues. Germline V CDR1 and CDR2: LNHDA, SQIVND (reference sequence). CDR3 DNA: TGTGCCAGTAGTACGATACTAGCGGGGCCCTACGAGCAGTACTTC. Translating it yields CASSTILAGPYEQYF.

This clonotype occurred once. A much larger clone lies one base from this, so it may be a read error. This chain links TRBV6-4 with TRBJ2-7; D gene uncertain. The CDR3 is 13 amino acids. Germline CDR1 reads MRHNA; CDR2 reads SNTAGT. The CDR3 protein is CASSDEFSYEQCF. The CDR3, as DNA: TGTGCCAGCAGTGACGAATTTAGCTACGAGCAGTGCTTC.

The gene calls are TRBV29-1 and TRBJ2-7, with 7 bases identical to TRBD1. The germline V gene encodes CDR1 SQVTM and CDR2 ANQGSEA. CDR3 length: 13 amino acids. The CDR3 sequence: CSRDRALGYEQYF. The CDR3 nucleotides read TGCAGTCGAGACAGGGCTCTTGGCTACGAGCAGTACTTC.

This clonotype has a count of ten or more. The J gene is TRBJ1-1, the V gene TRBV20-1; no reliable D call. Between the trimmed V and J ends, which lost 6 bases and 4 bases, there was a span of 15 bases. CDR3 size: 13 residues. CDR1 is DFQATT and CDR2 is SNEGSKA in the germline V gene (reference sequence). CDR3 nucleotide sequence: TGCAGTGCCCGACCACCCGGGGTCACTGAAGCTTTCTTT. Its protein product is CSARPPGVTEAFF.

This clonotype was seen many times. V usage is TRBV5-8 and J usage is TRBJ1-2, with D possibly matching TRBD1 (5 bases). The V gene's germline CDR1 is SGHTS and CDR2 YDEGEE. The CDR3 runs 13 residues. With 3 bases removed from V and 4 bases from J, the gap between germline ends came to 10 bases. The CDR3 region is CASSSQEPYGYTF. The CDR3 DNA reads TGTGCCAGCAGCTCACAGGAGCCCTATGGCTACACCTTC.

This chain uses TRBV2 with TRBJ2-3, with 9 nucleotides matching TRBD2. CDR3 size: 14 residues. Germline-derived CDR1 and CDR2 are SNHLY and FYNNEI. J lost 4 bases, V lost 5 bases, and 4 bases had no gene match. CDR3 region: CASSFTSGPDTQYF. CDR3 nucleotide sequence: TGTGCCAGCAGTTTTACTAGCGGGCCAGATACGCAGTATTTT.

As regards this clonotype: One junction end does not reproduce the germline sequence, and a read error may be involved. The V call is TRBV7-9, the J call TRBJ2-6, with D possibly TRBD2 on 7 matching bases. This CDR3 comprises 14 residues. Per the germline V gene, CDR1 is SEHNR and CDR2 is FQNEAQ (reference sequence). CDR3 sequence reads: CASSYRGGGGTEAF. The CDR3 nucleotides are TGTGCCAGCAGCTATCGTGGGGGGGGGGGCACTGAAGCTTTC.

The rearrangement uses TRBV19 and TRBJ2-7, with 11 bases fitting TRBD2. Trimming removed 6 bases from V and 4 bases from J; junction bases left unmatched: 11. Germline V gives CDR1 LNHDA, CDR2 SQIVND (reference sequence). The length of the CDR3 is 16 residues. DNA of the CDR3: TGTGCCAGTAGATCCTCAAGGGCTAGCGGGAGGTACGAGCAGTACTTC. It codes for CASRSSRASGRYEQYF.

This clonotype was counted ten times or more. V gene TRBV4-3 combines with J gene TRBJ2-7; TRBD1 matches at 8 bases. This CDR3 has 15 residues. The V gene end was trimmed by 4 bases and the J gene end by 5 bases; junction bases not matched to a gene: 10. Germline loops: CDR1 LGHNA, CDR2 YSLEER. The CDR3 here is CASSPAQDRVNEQYF. In DNA form, the CDR3 reads TGCGCCAGCAGCCCTGCTCAGGACAGGGTCAACGAGCAGTACTTC.

This clonotype was found many times. The J gene is TRBJ1-1, the V gene TRBV14; D is uncertain. V lost 2 bases to trimming and J lost 3 bases, with 10 bases between them. In germline, CDR1 is SGHDN, CDR2 FVKESK. There are 14 residues in the CDR3. The CDR3, as DNA: TGTGCCAGCAGCCAAAAGGGATACTACACTGAAGCTTTCTTT. It specifies CASSQKGYYTEAFF.

The chain recombines TRBV20-1 with TRBJ2-5, with D unclear. Germline CDR1 and CDR2: DFQATT and SNEGSKA (reference sequence). The CDR3 covers 11 residues. V lost 2 bases and J 5 bases, leaving 6 bases between the germline ends. The CDR3 sequence: CSARQRETQYF. DNA for the CDR3: TGCAGTGCTAGACAGAGGGAGACCCAGTACTTC.

This clonotype came up a few times. The V call is TRBV15, the J call TRBJ2-7, with 14 bases identical to TRBD2. TRBJ2-1 explains the end of the DNA better; the J call may be wrong. Germline CDR1 reads LNHNV; CDR2 reads YYDKDF (reference sequence). This CDR3 spans 16 amino acids. The CDR3 DNA sequence: TGTGCCACCAGCAGAGGTGGACTAGCGGGAGGCAATGAGCAGTTCTTC. Residues: CATSRGGLAGGNEQFF.